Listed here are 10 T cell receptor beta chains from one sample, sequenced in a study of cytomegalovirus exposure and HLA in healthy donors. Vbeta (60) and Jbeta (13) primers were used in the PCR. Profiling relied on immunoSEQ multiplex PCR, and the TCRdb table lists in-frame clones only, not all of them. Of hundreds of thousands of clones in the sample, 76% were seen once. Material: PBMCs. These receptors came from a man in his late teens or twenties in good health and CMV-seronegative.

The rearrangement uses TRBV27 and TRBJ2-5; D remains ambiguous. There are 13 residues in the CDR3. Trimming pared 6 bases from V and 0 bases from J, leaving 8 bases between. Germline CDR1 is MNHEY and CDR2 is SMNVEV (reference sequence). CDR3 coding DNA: TGTGCCAGCAGCTACAGCTACCAAGAGACCCAGTACTTC. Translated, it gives CASSYSYQETQYF.

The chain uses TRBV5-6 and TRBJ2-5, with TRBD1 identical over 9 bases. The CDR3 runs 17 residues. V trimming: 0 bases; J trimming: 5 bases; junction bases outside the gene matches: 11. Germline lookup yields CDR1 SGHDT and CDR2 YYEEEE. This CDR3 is CASSLESGTGIVETQYF. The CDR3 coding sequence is TGTGCCAGCAGCTTGGAGTCCGGGACAGGGATTGTCGAGACCCAGTACTTC.

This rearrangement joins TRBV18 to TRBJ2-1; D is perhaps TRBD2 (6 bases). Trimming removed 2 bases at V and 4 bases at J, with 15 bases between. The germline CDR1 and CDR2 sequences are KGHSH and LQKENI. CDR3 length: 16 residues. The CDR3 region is CASSPLQLAVYNEQFF. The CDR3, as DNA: TGTGCCAGCTCACCATTGCAGTTAGCGGTATACAATGAGCAGTTCTTC.

Here the CDR3 DNA reads TGCGCCAGCAGCAGACAGGGAGGAGGGGGCTACACCTTC. Residues: CASSRQGGGGYTF. The V call is TRBV10-2, the J call TRBJ1-2, with TRBD1 matching over 7 bases. Losses at the gene ends were 6 bases for V and 8 bases for J; bases not matched to a gene: 9. CDR3 size: 13 residues. In germline, CDR1 is WSHSY, CDR2 SAAADI.

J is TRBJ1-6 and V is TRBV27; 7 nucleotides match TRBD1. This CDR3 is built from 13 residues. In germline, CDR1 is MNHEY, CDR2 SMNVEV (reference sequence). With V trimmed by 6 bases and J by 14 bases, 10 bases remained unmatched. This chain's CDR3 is CASSGQGGRTLHF. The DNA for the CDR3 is TGTGCCAGCAGCGGCCAGGGGGGTAGAACCCTCCACTTT.

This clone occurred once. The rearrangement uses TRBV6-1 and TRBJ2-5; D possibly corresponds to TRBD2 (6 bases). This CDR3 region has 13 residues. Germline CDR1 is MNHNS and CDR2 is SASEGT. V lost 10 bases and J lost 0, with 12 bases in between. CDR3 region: CATVLANQETQYF. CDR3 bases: TGTGCCACCGTGCTAGCGAACCAAGAGACCCAGTACTTC.

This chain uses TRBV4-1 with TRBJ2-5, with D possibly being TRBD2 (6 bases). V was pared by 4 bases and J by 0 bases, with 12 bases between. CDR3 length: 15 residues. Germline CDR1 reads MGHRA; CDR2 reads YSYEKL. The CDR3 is CASSLLRDYQETQYF. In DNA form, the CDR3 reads TGCGCCAGCAGCCTCCTCCGGGACTACCAAGAGACCCAGTACTTC.

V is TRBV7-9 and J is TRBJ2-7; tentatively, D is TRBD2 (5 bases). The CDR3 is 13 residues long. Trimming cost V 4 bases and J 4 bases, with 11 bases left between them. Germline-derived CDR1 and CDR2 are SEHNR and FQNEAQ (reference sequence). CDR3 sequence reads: CASSSRGYYEQYF. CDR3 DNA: TGTGCCAGCAGCTCTCGGGGTTATTACGAGCAGTACTTC.

The CDR3 DNA reads as TGTGCCAGCTCTCTCGGGAACACTGAAGCTTTCTTT. It specifies CASSLGNTEAFF. V is TRBV18 and J is TRBJ1-1; D gene unclear. This CDR3 is 12 amino acids long. CDR1 and CDR2 (germline): KGHSH, LQKENI. V was clipped by 6 bases and J by 1 base, with 6 bases between them.

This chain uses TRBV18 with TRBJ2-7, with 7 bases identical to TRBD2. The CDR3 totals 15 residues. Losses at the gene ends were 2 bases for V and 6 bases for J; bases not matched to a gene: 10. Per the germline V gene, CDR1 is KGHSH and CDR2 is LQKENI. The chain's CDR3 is CASSPSGGSPLEQYF. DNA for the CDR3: TGTGCCAGCTCACCATCGGGCGGGAGTCCTCTCGAGCAGTACTTC.